A selection of T cell receptor beta chains follows, all from one sample in a study of regulatory T cells in long-lasting Graves disease. TCRdb re-called the multiplex PCR reads through MiXCR, storing one row per CDR3 protein. The sample records over 450,000 distinct CDR3 sequences, 12% being singletons. This sample was also put to use in a study of T cells in Graves' hyperthyroidism and ophthalmopathy.

Specimen: peripheral blood mononuclear cells (PBMCs), collected at new diagnosis, from a patient treated with antithyroid drugs. Source of these receptors: a woman younger than 45 with Graves disease. Both conserved end residues are part of each CDR3. The D gene is left open where the match is weak. Where a row states a size, it is once, few, many or the class of an expanded clone; other rows omit it.

TRBJ1-3 | - | many | TRBV7-9 | CASRSTGLSGNTIYF | TGTGCCAGCAGGTCGACAGGTCTCTCTGGAAACACCATATATTTT
TRBJ1-2 | - | - | TRBV19 | CASSWEDYGYTF | TGTGCCAGTAGCTGGGAGGACTATGGCTACACCTTC
TRBJ1-2 | - | many | TRBV7-6 | CASTALQEPYGYTF | TGTGCCAGCACCGCACTACAGGAACCCTATGGCTACACCTTC
TRBJ1-1 | - | - | TRBV5-1 | CASRKGGWNTEAFF | TGCGCCAGCAGGAAAGGAGGGTGGAACACTGAAGCTTTCTTT
TRBJ1-1 | - | many | TRBV3-1 | CASSQVQAGGTEAFF | TGTGCCAGCAGCCAAGTACAGGCTGGCGGTACTGAAGCTTTCTTT
TRBJ2-5 | TRBD1 | - | TRBV24-1 | CATSGTRQGLGTQYF | TGTGCCACCAGTGGTACTCGACAGGGGTTGGGGACCCAGTACTTC
TRBJ1-5 | - | - | TRBV29-1 | CSVRKGNDQPQHF | TGCAGCGTTCGAAAAGGGAACGATCAGCCCCAGCATTTT
TRBJ2-2 | TRBD2 | many | TRBV28 | CASLSGGNTGELFF | TGTGCCAGCCTAAGCGGGGGAAACACCGGGGAGCTGTTTTTT
TRBJ2-1 | TRBD1 | many | TRBV11-3 | CASSITGGNEQFF | TGTGCCAGCAGCATAACAGGGGGCAATGAGCAGTTCTTC
TRBJ1-2 | - | many | TRBV6-1 | CASSVPNNYGYTF | TGTGCCAGCAGCGTACCCAATAACTATGGCTACACCTTC
TRBJ1-5 | - | many | TRBV28 | CASSPGRGPHQPQHF | TGTGCCAGCAGCCCGGGGCGGGGGCCCCATCAGCCCCAGCATTTT
TRBJ2-1 | - | many | TRBV7-6 | CASSLVSGAGRLGEQFF | TGTGCCAGCAGCTTAGTTTCGGGAGCCGGCCGTTTGGGTGAGCAGTTCTTC
TRBJ2-7 | TRBD1 | many | TRBV9 | CASSGTGGPEQYF | TGTGCCAGCAGCGGGACAGGTGGGCCCGAGCAGTACTTC
TRBJ2-1 | TRBD2 | many | TRBV7-2 | CASSLTSFRATSEGIYNEQFF | TGTGCCAGCAGCTTGACCAGCTTCCGCGCGACTAGCGAGGGAATATACAATGAGCAGTTCTTC
TRBJ1-2 | - | - | TRBV4-3 | CASSQDFTFTPSEGYTF | TGCGCCAGCAGCCAAGATTTCACTTTTACGCCAAGTGAAGGCTACACCTTC
TRBJ1-2 | - | - | TRBV30 | CAWNAPGSIYGYTF | TGTGCCTGGAATGCGCCAGGGAGCATCTATGGCTACACCTTC
TRBJ2-7 | - | few | TRBV6-1 | CASSPEHGTEQYF | TGTGCCAGCAGCCCCGAACACGGTACCGAGCAGTACTTC
TRBJ1-2 | TRBD1 | few | TRBV12-3/TRBV12-4 | CASRWTGSNYGYTF | TGTGCCAGCAGGTGGACAGGAAGCAACTATGGCTACACCTTC
TRBJ2-2 | TRBD1 | many | TRBV30 | CAWSGQGLTGELFF | TGTGCCTGGAGTGGACAGGGTCTCACCGGGGAGCTGTTTTTT
TRBJ2-1 | TRBD2 | few | TRBV2 | CASSAASGRLYNEQFF | TGTGCCAGCAGTGCCGCTAGCGGGAGGCTTTACAATGAGCAGTTCTTC
TRBJ1-1 | - | few | TRBV2 | CASLLEMGTLRDTEAFF | TGTGCCAGTCTCCTCGAGATGGGGACCCTCAGGGACACTGAAGCTTTCTTT
TRBJ1-5 | TRBD1 | few | TRBV12-3/TRBV12-4 | CASSPQGGRDQPQHF | TGTGCCAGCAGCCCCCAGGGGGGAAGGGATCAGCCCCAGCATTTT
TRBJ1-5 | TRBD1 | few | TRBV25-1 | CASSSFRDRFSYSNQPQHF | TGTGCCAGCAGTTCGTTCAGGGACAGGTTTTCTTATAGCAATCAGCCCCAGCATTTT
TRBJ1-2 | - | many | TRBV12-3/TRBV12-4 | CASSLAGRPYGYTF | TGTGCCAGCAGTTTAGCTGGCAGGCCCTATGGCTACACCTTC
TRBJ2-7 | TRBD2 | many | TRBV6-9 | CASSYGTSGRRVPAEQYF | TGTGCCAGCAGTTACGGGACTAGCGGGAGGAGAGTGCCGGCCGAGCAGTACTTC
TRBJ1-3 | - | few | TRBV19 | CASSIGWSSGNTIYF | TGTGCCAGTAGTATCGGGTGGAGCTCTGGAAACACCATATATTTT
TRBJ2-2 | - | - | TRBV30 | CAWSRRGPTGELFF | TGTGCCTGGAGTCGACGGGGGCCCACCGGGGAGCTGTTTTTT
TRBJ2-5 | - | many | TRBV2 | CASRTVETQYF | TGTGCCAGCAGGACGGTCGAGACCCAGTACTTC
TRBJ2-3 | TRBD1 | - | TRBV5-6 | CASSLVDRGTDTQYF | TGTGCCAGCAGCTTGGTGGACAGGGGGACAGATACGCAGTATTTT
TRBJ1-1 | - | many | TRBV18 | CASSPTGTTEAFF | TGTGCCAGCTCACCAACGGGGACCACTGAAGCTTTCTTT
TRBJ2-7 | - | many | TRBV11-2 | CASSLDPAGGLKKQYF | TGTGCCAGCAGCTTAGATCCGGCAGGGGGACTAAAGAAGCAGTACTTC